The 25 T cell receptor beta chains listed next were all sequenced from one sample in a study of blood T cell repertoires in COVID-19. Data came from immunoSEQ multiplex PCR; TCRdb stores just in-frame clones and leaves some out. The table has 84,000 or so clones, about 77% seen once; the top ten hold 6.3%. The sequenced material came from peripheral blood. The receptors were sampled from a man aged 70-80 years with COVID-19, enrolled during active disease.

In its sample, this clone ranks as medium-sized. The V and J genes are TRBV4-1 and TRBJ2-7; TRBD2 is a possible D gene (5 bases). This CDR3 has 15 residues. CDR1 and CDR2 from the germline V gene are MGHRA and YSYEKL. V lost 4 bases, J lost 5 bases, and 18 bases lay in between. The DNA of the CDR3 is TGCGCCAGCAGCCTTTCAAGTCGGGAAACGAACGAGCAGTACTTC. Its translation is CASSLSSRETNEQYF.

The chain has TRBV27 and TRBJ2-1; 8 bases line up with TRBD2. The CDR3 consists of 17 residues. Germline-derived CDR1 and CDR2 are MNHEY and SMNVEV (reference sequence). J lost 4 bases, V lost 7 bases, and 15 bases had no gene match. CDR3 sequence (DNA): TGTGCCAGCACCACCCTCGCGGGGGGCCTTCAGTACAATGAGCAGTTCTTC. As protein: CASTTLAGGLQYNEQFF.

A single count supports this clone. This chain's CDR3 is CASSLIPSGQTYGYTF. CDR3 DNA sequence: TGTGCCAGCAGTTTAATCCCTTCGGGACAGACCTATGGCTACACCTTC. The chain links TRBV27 to TRBJ1-2; 7 bases line up with TRBD1. Germline V gene lookup returns CDR1 MNHEY and CDR2 SMNVEV (reference sequence). Losses at the gene ends were 2 bases for V and 4 bases for J; bases not matched to a gene: 10. The CDR3 extends over 16 amino acids.

The rearrangement links TRBV12-5 to TRBJ2-3; maybe TRBD2 (6 bases). The CDR3 covers 14 residues. Trimming pared 4 bases from V and 4 bases from J, leaving 12 bases between. Per the germline V gene, CDR1 is LGHNT and CDR2 is FRNRAP. The CDR3 sequence is CASGSRLGSDTQYF. CDR3 nucleotides: TGTGCTAGTGGTTCCCGACTAGGATCAGATACGCAGTATTTT.

The chain is built from TRBV19 and TRBJ1-2; 12 bases line up with TRBD1. CDR1 is LNHDA and CDR2 is SQIVND in the germline V gene (reference sequence). The CDR3 has 15 residues. With 5 bases clipped from V and 7 bases from J, the junction kept 8 bases outside the gene matches. The CDR3 DNA is TGTGCCAGTAGTCCCCCGGGACAGGGGGCGTTTGGCTACACCTTC. Protein sequence: CASSPPGQGAFGYTF.

The V and J genes are TRBV13 and TRBJ1-2; D ambiguous. This CDR3 region has 14 residues. V lost 0 bases and J lost 2, with 7 bases in between. From germline, CDR1 is PRHDT and CDR2 FYEKMQ (reference sequence). The DNA for the CDR3 is TGTGCCAGCAGCTTAGGTTCCAAAAACTATGGCTACACCTTC. It specifies CASSLGSKNYGYTF.

The chain links TRBV15 to TRBJ2-7, with a possible D match to TRBD2 (5 bases). The ends were cut back, 5 bases at V and 3 bases at J, with 11 bases in the middle. The CDR3 totals 13 residues. The germline V gene encodes CDR1 LNHNV and CDR2 YYDKDF (reference sequence). In nucleotides, the CDR3 is TGTGCCACCAGCCTCTACCGGGGCTACGAGCAGTACTTC. It yields the protein CATSLYRGYEQYF.

This rearrangement joins TRBV20-1 to TRBJ2-1; 9 bases line up with TRBD2. CDR3 length: 16 residues. The germline CDR1 and CDR2 sequences are DFQATT and SNEGSKA (reference sequence). The ends lost 3 bases at V and 1 base at J; junction bases unmatched: 7. DNA of the CDR3: TGCAGTGCTAGTCACGGGCTAGCGGGATCCTACAATGAGCAGTTCTTC. Translation: CSASHGLAGSYNEQFF.

V usage is TRBV6-5 and J usage is TRBJ2-3; perhaps TRBD2 as D (7 bases). The CDR3 extends over 16 amino acids. Germline V gene lookup returns CDR1 MNHEY and CDR2 SVGAGI. V lost 1 base to trimming and J lost 2 bases, with 13 bases between them. The CDR3 here is CASSYFAGAPTDTQYF. The CDR3 DNA reads TGTGCCAGCAGTTACTTCGCGGGGGCCCCCACAGATACGCAGTATTTT.

This clone was counted at least ten times. V and J are TRBV4-1 and TRBJ1-4, with D unresolved. Germline CDR1 and CDR2: MGHRA and YSYEKL. CDR3 length: 19 amino acids. Trimming took 3 bases from V and 0 from J, leaving 20 bases between them. CDR3 loop: CASSQGHPVHHATNEKLFF. The DNA of the CDR3 is TGCGCCAGCAGCCAGGGCCATCCAGTTCACCATGCAACTAATGAAAAACTGTTTTTT.

The chain has TRBV6-5 and TRBJ2-7; possible D gene TRBD2, 6 bases. The V and J ends lost 1 base and 1 base respectively, with 14 bases between them. CDR3 length: 16 amino acids. Germline V CDR1 and CDR2: MNHEY, SVGAGI. The DNA for the CDR3 is TGTGCCAGCAGTTACTTGGATGGGGGGATGTCCTACGAGCAGTACTTC. This encodes CASSYLDGGMSYEQYF.

The chain couples TRBV10-3 to TRBJ2-5; TRBD1 might be the D (5 bases). Germline CDR1 ENHRY, CDR2 SYGVKD. The CDR3 consists of 14 residues. Trimming took 4 bases from V and 1 from J, leaving 10 bases between them. CDR3 bases: TGTGCCATCAGTGGGACACACAGCCAAGAGACCCAGTACTTC. Amino acids: CAISGTHSQETQYF.

The chain recombines TRBV20-1 with TRBJ2-3; D uncertain. Germline V lookup: CDR1 DFQATT, CDR2 SNEGSKA (reference sequence). V lost 3 bases to trimming and J lost 0 bases, with 7 bases between them. The CDR3 has 13 residues. In nucleotides, the CDR3 is TGCAGTGCTAGTACCGGGAGCACAGATACGCAGTATTTT. It yields the protein CSASTGSTDTQYF.

Only a few counts were recorded for this clone. The genes are TRBV3-1 (or the pseudogene TRBV3-2) and TRBJ1-4, with 11 bases lining up with TRBD1. Germline V lookup: CDR1 LGHDT, CDR2 YNNKEL (reference sequence). Trimming at V came to 4 bases and at J to 8 bases, leaving 6 bases not matched to a gene. The CDR3 length is 15 residues. CDR3 in amino acids: CASSPQGQGGEKLFF. The CDR3 DNA reads as TGTGCCAGCAGCCCCCAGGGACAGGGGGGAGAAAAACTGTTTTTT.

The chain links TRBV24-1 to TRBJ1-1; TRBD1 aligns across 10 bases. The CDR3 extends over 22 amino acids. Germline values: CDR1 KGHDR, CDR2 SFDVKD. The trim removed 12 bases at V and 0 bases at J, leaving 30 bases unmatched. In nucleotides, the CDR3 is TGTGCCCCCAAAGGACTCCCTACCGGGACAGGGGAATCGAAAAGGATGAACACTGAAGCTTTCTTT. Translating it yields CAPKGLPTGTGESKRMNTEAFF.

This clone was counted between two and nine times. The chain recombines TRBV6-5 with TRBJ2-1, with 7 nucleotides matching TRBD1. Trimming at V came to 5 bases and at J to 13 bases, leaving 14 bases not matched to a gene. The germline V gene encodes CDR1 MNHEY and CDR2 SVGAGI. The CDR3 totals 14 residues. The CDR3 DNA reads as TGTGCCAGCAGTATGGCAGGGGGAAGGTACGTCCAGTTCTTC. This gives the protein CASSMAGGRYVQFF.

This rearrangement joins TRBV6-6 to TRBJ2-7; maybe TRBD2 (6 bases). The CDR3 contains 13 residues. Between the trimmed V and J ends, which lost 10 bases and 0 bases, there was a span of 13 bases. Germline values: CDR1 MNHNY, CDR2 SVGAGI (reference sequence). Here the CDR3 DNA reads TGTGCCACCCTCCTCGGGGGCTCCTACGAGCAGTACTTC. It codes for CATLLGGSYEQYF.

V and J are TRBV6-4 and TRBJ2-1; TRBD2 matches 10 bases. The V and J ends lost 5 bases and 7 bases, in that order; junction bases with no gene match: 8. The CDR3 extends over 15 amino acids. Germline CDR1 MRHNA, CDR2 SNTAGT. CDR3 bases: TGTGCCAGCAGTATTAGCGGGGGGCAGGCAAATGAGCAGTTCTTC. It translates to CASSISGGQANEQFF.

The rearrangement joins TRBV28 to TRBJ2-7; TRBD1 aligns across 7 bases. There are 14 residues in the CDR3. J gave up 5 bases and V 2 bases, and 6 bases lay outside the gene matches. Germline V lookup: CDR1 MDHEN, CDR2 SYDVKM. CDR3 DNA: TGTGCCAGCAGTTTAACAGGGGCGAACCACGAGCAGTACTTC. Translated, it gives CASSLTGANHEQYF.

The V and J genes are TRBV6-5 and TRBJ1-4, with 7 bases that match TRBD1. Looked up from germline, CDR1 is MNHEY and CDR2 is SVGAGI. The CDR3 covers 15 residues. Trimming at V came to 6 bases and at J to 0 bases, leaving 4 bases not matched to a gene. CDR3 DNA: TGTGCCAGCAGCCGACAGGGAGCAACTAATGAAAAACTGTTTTTT. Amino acid sequence: CASSRQGATNEKLFF.

This clone has a single count. The V gene is TRBV25-1, the J gene TRBJ1-1, with a weak D call TRBD1 (6 bases). V was shortened by 6 bases and J by 1 base, with 12 bases between the two germline ends. The germline gives CDR1 MGHDK, CDR2 SYGVNS. CDR3 length: 14 residues. CDR3 sequence: CASRERGRNTEAFF. The CDR3 DNA reads as TGTGCCAGCAGGGAAAGGGGGAGGAACACTGAAGCTTTCTTT. Using reference TRBV25-1 and TRBJ1-1 for the parts outside the CDR3, the full variable domain is EADIYQTPRYLVIGTGKKITLECSQTMGHDKMYWYQQDPGMELHLIHYSYGVNSTEKGDLSSESTVSRIRTEHFPLTLESARPSHTSQYLCASRERGRNTEAFFGQGTRLTVV.

This chain connects TRBV13 to TRBJ1-2; 7 bases match TRBD1. V lost 5 bases, J lost 4 bases, and 10 bases stayed unmatched. Per germline, CDR1 PRHDT and CDR2 FYEKMQ (reference sequence). The CDR3 is made up of 15 amino acids. CDR3 sequence (DNA): TGTGCCAGCAGCCCCCGGACAGGAGACCCCTATGGCTACACCTTC. Amino acids: CASSPRTGDPYGYTF.

The chain employs TRBV6-5 and TRBJ1-2, with 9 bases matching TRBD1. The CDR3 extends over 15 amino acids. After removal of 6 bases from V and 6 bases from J, the junction contained 11 bases not matched to a gene. Germline CDR1 reads MNHEY; CDR2 reads SVGAGI. The CDR3 DNA reads as TGTGCCAGCAGCGTTCTCCGGGACAGGGAGGATGGCTACACCTTC. Protein: CASSVLRDREDGYTF.

This rearrangement joins TRBV5-1 to TRBJ1-4; D perhaps matches TRBD1 (6 bases). Per the germline V gene, CDR1 is SGHRS and CDR2 is YFSETQ. V lost 3 bases, J lost 5 bases, and 14 bases lay in between. The CDR3 sequence is 15 residues long. CDR3 protein: CASSSEQGRNEKLFF. Written as DNA, the CDR3 is TGCGCCAGCAGCTCCGAACAGGGAAGGAATGAAAAACTGTTTTTT. The entire variable domain, with the rest obtained from reference TRBV5-1 and TRBJ1-4, is as follows: KAGVTQTPRYLIKTRGQQVTLSCSPISGHRSVSWYQQTPGQGLQFLFEYFSETQRNKGNFPGRFSGRQFSNSRSEMNVSTLELGDSALYLCASSSEQGRNEKLFFGSGTQLSVL.

The chain links TRBV19 to TRBJ1-1, with D possibly being TRBD1 (6 bases). The CDR3 is 18 residues long. The germline V gene encodes CDR1 LNHDA and CDR2 SQIVND (reference sequence). Deletions cut 2 bases from V and 5 bases from J, with 24 bases between. The CDR3 loop reads CASSITYRVGPGGTEAFF. The CDR3 nucleotides read TGTGCCAGTAGTATAACGTACAGGGTAGGACCCGGGGGGACTGAAGCTTTCTTT.